The text below deals with one TCR beta chain. As yet, its antigen is unknown. These data come from a study of beta chain features in type 1 diabetes. Via CD45RO/CCR7/CD25/CD127/CD95/CD27, cells of the CD4+ naive, central memory, regulatory and stem cell-like memory subsets were sorted. Study-level points and caveats: Because the template was cDNA, high-expressing cells might be over-represented. Patients' naive, central memory and Treg TCRB repertoires seemed closer to one another than those of healthy donors. Patients with Type 1 diabetes showed moderately but significantly shorter TCRB CDR3s in all four CD4+ subsets.

CDR1 MNHEY and CDR2 SVGAGI come from the germline V gene. The CDR3 extends over 13 amino acids. Between the trimmed V and J ends, which lost 6 bases and 7 bases, there was a span of 14 bases. Expressed TCRB transcripts were sequenced because the isolated RNA had all been reverse transcribed beforehand. Here immunoSEQ multiplex PCR was the method, and the copy in TCRdb shows in-frame clones only, minus some. The table has 55,000 to 85,000 clones, roughly 50% seen once; the top ten hold roughly 0.7%. Sequencing was performed on central memory CD4+ T cells from blood. The V call is TRBV6-5, the J call TRBJ2-3; D possibly corresponds to TRBD1 (5 bases). The clonotype comes from a man younger than 45 with type 1 diabetes. The CDR3, as DNA: TGTGCCAGCAGGGAACTGACAGATTATACGCAGTATTTT. Residues: CASRELTDYTQYF.